Presented here are 19 T cell receptor beta chains from one specimen sequenced in a study of long-term antiretroviral therapy in people with HIV. The assay, immunoSEQ v3.0, was run at survey level. TCRdb keeps only in-frame clones here, not all; method: immunoSEQ multiplex PCR. The repertoire consists of around 26,000 clones, with over 90% occurring once and the leading ten covering less than 9.5%. The material was unsorted PBMCs, obtained 7.6 years after starting antiretroviral therapy. The receptors here all came from a woman between 35 and 50 years old with HIV.

The rearrangement links TRBV6-1 to TRBJ1-2; 8 bases align to TRBD1. This CDR3 spans 13 amino acids. The germline CDR1 and CDR2 sequences are MNHNS and SASEGT. J lost 3 bases, V lost 6 bases, and 3 bases had no gene match. The DNA of the CDR3 is TGTGCCAGCAGGGTGGGACAGGACTATGGCTACACCTTC. This sequence encodes CASRVGQDYGYTF.

In this sample, this clone turned up a few times. The rearrangement uses TRBV2 and TRBJ1-2; no reliable D call. The V and J ends lost 1 base and 5 bases respectively, with 8 bases between them. CDR1 is SNHLY, CDR2 FYNNEI, per germline. The CDR3 loop spans 13 amino acids. CDR3 loop: CASSEETGYGYTF. Written as DNA, the CDR3 is TGTGCCAGCAGTGAAGAAACCGGATATGGCTACACCTTC.

The V call is TRBV20-1, the J call TRBJ1-2; D not certain. Germline CDR1 DFQATT, CDR2 SNEGSKA (reference sequence). The V end was cut by 6 bases, the J end by 9 bases, with 14 bases between. The CDR3 loop spans 11 amino acids. The CDR3 bases are TGCAGTGCCCAACCCGTCCGCAGCTACACCTTC. Amino acid sequence: CSAQPVRSYTF.

This sequence joins TRBV18 and TRBJ1-1, with TRBD1 identical over 9 bases. This CDR3 has 14 amino acids. The V gene end was trimmed by 3 bases and the J gene end by 3 bases; junction bases not matched to a gene: 2. Germline CDR1 is KGHSH and CDR2 is LQKENI. The CDR3: CASSPTGGDTEAFF. The CDR3 DNA reads as TGTGCCAGCTCACCGACAGGGGGGGACACTGAAGCTTTCTTT.

V gene TRBV6-5 combines with J gene TRBJ1-5; the match to TRBD1 covers 9 bases. CDR3 size: 16 residues. J was trimmed by 0 bases and V by 4 bases; bases with no gene match: 4. Germline lookup yields CDR1 MNHEY and CDR2 SVGAGI. Written as DNA, the CDR3 is TGTGCCAGCAGTTTTGGACAGGGGTATAGCAATCAGCCCCAGCATTTT. Its protein is CASSFGQGYSNQPQHF.

V gene TRBV28 combines with J gene TRBJ2-3; maybe TRBD1 (6 bases). The CDR3 contains 16 residues. Germline CDR1 reads MDHEN; CDR2 reads SYDVKM. The V gene lost 5 bases and the J gene lost 8 bases, with 23 bases spanning the gap. The CDR3, as DNA: TGTGCCAGCAGTGGTGGGGGACACTCCAAGCAGGGTACGCAGTATTTT. This translates into CASSGGGHSKQGTQYF.

This clone has only one observation. This sequence joins TRBV7-2 and TRBJ2-3; D may be TRBD2 (6 bases). Germline assignment: CDR1 SGHTA and CDR2 FQGNSA. Trimming shortened V by 6 bases and J by 8 bases, and 12 bases separated the two germline ends. This CDR3 region has 12 residues. The CDR3 DNA reads as TGTGCCAGCAGTCGGCCCGGGGGTACGCAGTATTTT. Translating it yields CASSRPGGTQYF. Supplemented by reference TRBV7-2 and TRBJ2-3, the full variable domain reads GAGVSQSPSNKVTEKGKDVELRCDPISGHTALYWYRQSLGQGLEFLIYFQGNSAPDKSGLPSDRFSAERTGGSVSTLTIQRTQQEDSAVYLCASSRPGGTQYFGPGTRLTVL.

The chain joins TRBV5-5 to TRBJ1-1; 9 nucleotides line up with TRBD1. Germline-derived CDR1 and CDR2 are SGHKS and YYEKEE (reference sequence). Unmatched junction bases numbered 3, after V lost 5 bases and J lost 1 base. The CDR3 is 14 amino acids. Written as DNA, the CDR3 is TGTGCCAGCAGGGGGGGACAGGGGAACACTGAAGCTTTCTTT. Translation: CASRGGQGNTEAFF.

This clone was seen only once. The V gene is TRBV4-1, the J gene TRBJ1-6, with no clear D. Deletions cut 5 bases from V and 7 bases from J, with 18 bases between. This CDR3 has 16 residues. Germline-derived CDR1 and CDR2 are MGHRA and YSYEKL. CDR3 protein: CASSYSSLGRNSPLHF. DNA of the CDR3: TGCGCCAGCAGCTATTCAAGCCTCGGGCGCAATTCACCCCTCCACTTT.

This chain uses TRBV7-9 with TRBJ2-7; D gene unclear. Germline CDR1 reads SEHNR; CDR2 reads FQNEAQ (reference sequence). V was cut by 4 bases and J by 3 bases, with 16 bases left in between. The CDR3 spans 15 residues. The CDR3 spells CASSSHSDPIYEQYF. The CDR3 bases are TGTGCCAGCAGCTCTCACTCGGACCCGATCTACGAGCAGTACTTC.

The rearrangement links TRBV7-2 to TRBJ2-7; TRBD2 aligns across 12 bases. Germline V gene sequence: CDR1 SGHTA, CDR2 FQGNSA. The CDR3 length is 15 residues. J lost 6 bases, V lost 1 base, and 4 bases had no gene match. CDR3 sequence: CASSLELAGGSEQYF. The CDR3 bases are TGTGCCAGCAGCTTAGAACTAGCGGGGGGCTCCGAGCAGTACTTC.

This sequence joins TRBV4-3 and TRBJ1-1; 12 nucleotides align to TRBD1. Per the germline V gene, CDR1 is LGHNA and CDR2 is YSLEER. CDR3 length: 17 residues. The V segment lost 0 bases and the J segment 5 bases; nucleotides outside the gene matches: 7. CDR3 sequence reads: CASSQDSGTGGGTEAFF. In DNA, the CDR3 is TGCGCCAGCAGCCAAGACTCCGGGACAGGGGGCGGGACTGAAGCTTTCTTT.

The genes are TRBV4-3 and TRBJ2-2, with TRBD1 matching 8 bases. The germline V gene encodes CDR1 LGHNA and CDR2 YSLEER. CDR3 length: 15 residues. The V and J ends lost 1 base and 6 bases, in that order; junction bases with no gene match: 4. The CDR3 coding sequence is TGCGCCAGCAGCCAAGGCGAGACAGGGGCCGGGGAGCTGTTTTTT. Protein sequence: CASSQGETGAGELFF.

The gene calls are TRBV6-5 and TRBJ1-1; D gene uncertain. Germline lookup yields CDR1 MNHEY and CDR2 SVGAGI. The CDR3 runs 14 residues. Trimming pared 1 base from V and 4 bases from J, leaving 10 bases between. The DNA of the CDR3 is TGTGCCAGCAGTTACTTGGGTGGATTCACTGAAGCTTTCTTT. This encodes CASSYLGGFTEAFF.

This clone was detected only once. The genes are TRBV7-2 and TRBJ1-6; 11 bases map to TRBD1. The trim removed 5 bases at V and 6 bases at J, leaving 6 bases unmatched. The CDR3 is made up of 16 amino acids. Per the germline V gene, CDR1 is SGHTA and CDR2 is FQGNSA. CDR3 coding DNA: TGTGCCAGCAGCCAAAGGACAGGGGGCGTTAATTCACCCCTCCACTTT. It specifies CASSQRTGGVNSPLHF.

This sequence joins TRBV11-2 and TRBJ2-6; D is unclear. CDR3 size: 15 residues. Germline assignment: CDR1 SGHAT and CDR2 FQNNGV. V dropped 4 bases and J dropped 2 bases, with 9 bases sitting between them. The CDR3 spells CASSSPRAGANVLTF. The CDR3 coding sequence is TGTGCCAGCAGCTCCCCCCGGGCTGGGGCCAACGTCCTGACTTTC.

The chain carries TRBV30 and TRBJ1-3, with D unclear. Germline V gene sequence: CDR1 GTSNPN, CDR2 SVGIG (reference sequence). The CDR3 contains 11 residues. V lost 4 bases, J lost 16 bases, and 17 bases lay in between. The CDR3 loop reads CAWTGGPSTYF. CDR3 nucleotides: TGTGCCTGGACCGGCGGGCCGTCCACCTATTTT.

The CDR3 DNA follows: TGTGCCAGCAGCTTTAATCCCACAGGGGGCGGTCAGCCCCAGCATTTT. Translated: CASSFNPTGGGQPQHF. The chain combines TRBV7-8 with TRBJ1-5; 9 bases align to TRBD1. From germline, CDR1 is SGHVS and CDR2 FQNEAQ. The CDR3 has 16 amino acids. The V gene end was trimmed by 3 bases and the J gene end by 6 bases; junction bases not matched to a gene: 9.

On this clone: In the same sample, other DNA sequences code for this CDR3. V and J are TRBV7-9 and TRBJ2-6; D is unresolved. The ends were cut back, 3 bases at V and 1 base at J, with 1 base in the middle. Germline V gene data show CDR1 as SEHNR and CDR2 as FQNEAQ (reference sequence). The CDR3 covers 13 residues. The CDR3 loop reads CASSFSGANVLTF. The CDR3 DNA follows: TGTGCCAGCAGCTTTTCTGGGGCCAACGTCCTGACTTTC.